This TCR beta chain comes out of a study of blood T cell repertoires in COVID-19. Study-level background: Both acute and convalescent COVID-19 samples were obtained from the United States, Italy and Spain. PBMCs, B-cell-depleted T cells, or T cells provided the cDNA or gDNA that made up the material.

Enrolled during active infection, Seattle patients were then followed longitudinally. In the authors' methods: Nucleated cell number was recorded as an estimate derived from reference gene primer amplification. The method was immunoSEQ multiplex PCR; TCRdb's version includes in-frame clones alone and lacks a portion of them. The V and J calls and clone size are taken from that table; D and trimming were inferred from the DNA. The sample consists of around 46,000 clones, 75% to 90% of them appearing once. This clonotype was sampled from a woman older than 75 with COVID-19, enrolled during active disease. Sequencing was carried out using peripheral blood.

The CDR3 nucleotides are TGTGCCAGCAGCGGAGGGACTAGCGGGAGGCCTAGCTCCTACAATGAGCAGTTCTTC. Its translation: CASSGGTSGRPSSYNEQFF. The chain uses TRBV11-3 and TRBJ2-1; TRBD2 matches 15 bases. V gave up 5 bases and J gave up 0 bases; unmatched junction bases: 8. Germline loops: CDR1 SGHNT, CDR2 YENEEA. The CDR3 consists of 19 residues.